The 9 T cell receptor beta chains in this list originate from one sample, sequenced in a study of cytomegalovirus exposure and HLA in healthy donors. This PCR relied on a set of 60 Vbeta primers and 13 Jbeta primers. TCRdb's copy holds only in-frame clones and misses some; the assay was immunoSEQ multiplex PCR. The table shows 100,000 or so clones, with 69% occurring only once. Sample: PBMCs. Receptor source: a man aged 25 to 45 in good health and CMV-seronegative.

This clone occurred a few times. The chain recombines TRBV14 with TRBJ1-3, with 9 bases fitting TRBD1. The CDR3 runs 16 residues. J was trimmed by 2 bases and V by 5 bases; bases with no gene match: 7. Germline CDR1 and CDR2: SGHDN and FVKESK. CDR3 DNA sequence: TGTGCCAGCAGCTGGAACCACAGGGGGCCTGGAAACACCATATATTTT. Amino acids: CASSWNHRGPGNTIYF. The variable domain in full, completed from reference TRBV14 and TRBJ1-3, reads EAGVTQFPSHSVIEKGQTVTLRCDPISGHDNLYWYRRVMGKEIKFLLHFVKESKQDESGMPNNRFLAERTGGTYSTLKVQPAELEDSGVYFCASSWNHRGPGNTIYFGEGSWLTVV.

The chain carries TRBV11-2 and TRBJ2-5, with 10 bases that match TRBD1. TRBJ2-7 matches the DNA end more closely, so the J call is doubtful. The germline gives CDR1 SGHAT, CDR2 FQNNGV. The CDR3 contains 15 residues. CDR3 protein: CASSNRDRGSYEQYF. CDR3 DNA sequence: TGTGCCAGCAGCAACCGGGACAGGGGCTCCTACGAGCAGTACTTC.

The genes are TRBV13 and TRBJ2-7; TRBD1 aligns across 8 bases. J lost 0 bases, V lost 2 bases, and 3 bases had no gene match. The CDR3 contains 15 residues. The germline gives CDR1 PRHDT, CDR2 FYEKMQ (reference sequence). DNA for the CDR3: TGTGCCAGCAGCTTACAGGGGGCCCTCTCCTACGAGCAGTACTTC. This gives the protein CASSLQGALSYEQYF.

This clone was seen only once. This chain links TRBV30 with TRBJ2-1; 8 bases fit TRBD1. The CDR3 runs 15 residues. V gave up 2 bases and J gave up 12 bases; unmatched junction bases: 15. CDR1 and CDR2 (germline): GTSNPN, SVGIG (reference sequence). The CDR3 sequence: CAWSPGRGPFEGQFF. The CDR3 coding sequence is TGTGCCTGGAGTCCGGGCAGGGGGCCGTTTGAGGGGCAGTTCTTC.

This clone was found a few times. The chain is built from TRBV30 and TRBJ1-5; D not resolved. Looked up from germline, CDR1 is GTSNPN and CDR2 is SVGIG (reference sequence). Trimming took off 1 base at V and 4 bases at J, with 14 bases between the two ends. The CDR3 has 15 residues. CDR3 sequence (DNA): TGTGCCTGGAGTGGTGGTTCGGCAGGAAATCAGCCCCAGCATTTT. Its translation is CAWSGGSAGNQPQHF.

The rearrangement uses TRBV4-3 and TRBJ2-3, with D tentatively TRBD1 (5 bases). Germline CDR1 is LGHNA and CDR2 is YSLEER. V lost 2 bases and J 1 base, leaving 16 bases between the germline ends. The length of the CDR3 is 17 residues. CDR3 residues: CASSQRRGSLGTDTQYF. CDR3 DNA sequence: TGCGCCAGCAGCCAAAGAAGGGGCTCCTTGGGCACAGATACGCAGTATTTT.

The CDR3 sequence: CASSQGGQGDTEAFF. CDR3 coding DNA: TGTGCCAGCAGCCAAGGAGGACAGGGGGACACTGAAGCTTTCTTT. The chain uses TRBV4-2 and TRBJ1-1; TRBD1 agrees at 10 bases. The germline V gene has CDR1 LGHNA and CDR2 YNFKEQ. The CDR3 extends over 15 amino acids. J gave up 3 bases and V 1 base, and 2 bases lay outside the gene matches.

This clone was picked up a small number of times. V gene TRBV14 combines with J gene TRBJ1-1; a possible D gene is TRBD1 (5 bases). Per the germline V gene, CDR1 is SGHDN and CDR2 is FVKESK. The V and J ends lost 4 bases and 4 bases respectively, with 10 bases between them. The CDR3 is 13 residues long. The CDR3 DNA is TGTGCCAGCAGCCGGGGCGGGAGCACTGAAGCTTTCTTT. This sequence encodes CASSRGGSTEAFF.

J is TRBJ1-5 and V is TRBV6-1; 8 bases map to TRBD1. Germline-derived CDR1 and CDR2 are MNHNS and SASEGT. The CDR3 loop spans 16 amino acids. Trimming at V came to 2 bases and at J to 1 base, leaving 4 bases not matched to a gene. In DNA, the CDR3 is TGTGCCAGCAGTGAACTTGGACAGGGAAGCAATCAGCCCCAGCATTTT. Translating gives CASSELGQGSNQPQHF.